This TCR beta chain came from a study of vaccination and CD4 T cells after COVID-19. About the study: In the convalescent cohort, there were six males and four females, two of them Hispanic. Sampling post-COVID took place a median approximately 100 days after diagnosis (range 35 to 161).

Treatment defined: roughly 11-day PBMC culture with coronavirus spike peptide pools or control peptides (ViraFEST assay). Harvesting of the unexposed donor's CD4+ T cells predated the COVID-19 pandemic (2011-2018). Study outcomes and limitations: Analysis covered relatively few convalescent patients and lacked any early post-infection timepoints.

In regard to this clonotype: Its cognate antigen is unknown.

The CDR3 loop spans 18 amino acids. Sequence data for DNA of cultured CD4+ T cells were generated by the Oncomine TCR Beta short-read assay. One entry per CDR3 protein results from TCRdb running MiXCR on the PCR reads. Seen here are roughly 7,400 distinct CDR3 sequences, about 35% observed once, and the top ten hold roughly 16%. This receptor was identified in a human donor in good health. The J gene is TRBJ2-6, the V gene TRBV21-1; the table calls TRBD1, which could not be checked here. TRBV21-1 is given as a pseudogene. Sequenced: CD4+ T cells from blood, cultured in vitro. Here the CDR3 reads CASRTGQGPSSGANVLTF. Here the CDR3 DNA reads TGTGCCAGCAGAACGGGACAGGGTCCGAGCTCTGGGGCCAACGTCCTGACTTTC.